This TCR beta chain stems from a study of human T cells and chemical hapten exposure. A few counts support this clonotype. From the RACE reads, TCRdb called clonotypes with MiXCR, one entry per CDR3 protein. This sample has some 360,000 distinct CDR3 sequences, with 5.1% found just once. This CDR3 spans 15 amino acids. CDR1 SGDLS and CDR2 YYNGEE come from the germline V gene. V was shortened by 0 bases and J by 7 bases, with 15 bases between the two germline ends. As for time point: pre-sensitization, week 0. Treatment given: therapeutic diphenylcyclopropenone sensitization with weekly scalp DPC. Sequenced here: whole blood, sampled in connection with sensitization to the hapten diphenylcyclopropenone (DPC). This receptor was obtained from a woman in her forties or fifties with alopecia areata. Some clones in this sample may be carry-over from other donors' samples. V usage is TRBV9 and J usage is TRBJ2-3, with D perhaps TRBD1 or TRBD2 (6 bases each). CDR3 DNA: TGTGCCAGCAGCGTAGGTACGGGGGCGGAATATACGCAGTATTTT. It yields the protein CASSVGTGAEYTQYF.